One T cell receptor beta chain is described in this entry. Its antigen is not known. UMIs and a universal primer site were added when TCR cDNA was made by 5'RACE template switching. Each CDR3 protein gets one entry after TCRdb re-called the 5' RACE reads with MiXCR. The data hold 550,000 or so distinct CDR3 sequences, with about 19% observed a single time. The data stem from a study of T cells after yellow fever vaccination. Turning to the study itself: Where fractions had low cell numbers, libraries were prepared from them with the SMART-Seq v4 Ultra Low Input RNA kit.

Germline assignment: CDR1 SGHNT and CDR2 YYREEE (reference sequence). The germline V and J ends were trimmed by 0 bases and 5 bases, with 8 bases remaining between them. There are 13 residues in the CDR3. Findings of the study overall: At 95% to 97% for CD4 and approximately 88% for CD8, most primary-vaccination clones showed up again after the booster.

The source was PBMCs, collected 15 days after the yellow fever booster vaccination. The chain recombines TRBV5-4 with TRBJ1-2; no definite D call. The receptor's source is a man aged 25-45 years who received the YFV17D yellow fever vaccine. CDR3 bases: TGTGCCAGCAGCTTGGTCGTTGGGTATGGCTACACCTTC. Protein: CASSLVVGYGYTF. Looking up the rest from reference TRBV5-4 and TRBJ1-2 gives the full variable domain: ETGVTQSPTHLIKTRGQQVTLRCSSQSGHNTVSWYQQALGQGPQFIFQYYREEENGRGNFPPRFSGLQFPNYSSELNVNALELDDSALYLCASSLVVGYGYTFGSGTRLTVV.